The 4 T cell receptor beta chains given below trace back to one sample, sequenced in a study of T cell changes during pregnancy in multiple sclerosis. Libraries were prepared by immunoSEQ multiplex PCR; TCRdb keeps only in-frame clonotypes and omits some of them. The sample consists of about 92,000 clones, 90% to 95% of them appearing once. The sample in question was peripheral blood, obtained in the third trimester of pregnancy. These TCRs come from a female donor with multiple sclerosis, enrolled in a pregnancy study.

The chain links TRBV28 to TRBJ2-4, with 9 bases lining up with TRBD2. The CDR3 totals 14 residues. Germline CDR1 is MDHEN and CDR2 is SYDVKM. The V and J ends lost 5 bases and 9 bases, in that order; junction bases with no gene match: 8. The CDR3 region has the DNA TGTGCCAGCAGTCTAGCGGTGCGGGGGGGCATTCAGTACTTC. Amino acids: CASSLAVRGGIQYF.

V usage is TRBV7-3 and J usage is TRBJ2-1; TRBD2 matches at 9 bases. Germline V gene lookup returns CDR1 SGHTA and CDR2 FQGTGA. The CDR3 contains 16 residues. With 0 bases clipped from V and 7 bases from J, the junction kept 7 bases outside the gene matches. The CDR3 sequence: CASSLTRLAGQNEQFF. Here the CDR3 DNA reads TGTGCCAGCAGCTTAACGCGGCTAGCGGGACAGAATGAGCAGTTCTTC.

The chain carries TRBV6-1 and TRBJ2-3; TRBD1 is a possible D gene (7 bases). Germline lookup yields CDR1 MNHNS and CDR2 SASEGT. V lost 4 bases and J 3 bases, leaving 20 bases between the germline ends. This CDR3 is 17 amino acids long. The CDR3 DNA reads as TGTGCCAGCAGTGGGCAGACAGGGAGGCTAGCTACAGATACGCAGTATTTT. Its translation: CASSGQTGRLATDTQYF.

The rearrangement links TRBV29-1 to TRBJ1-2; maybe TRBD1 (6 bases). The CDR3 runs 14 residues. The germline V and J ends were trimmed by 5 bases and 5 bases, with 18 bases remaining between them. In germline, CDR1 is SQVTM, CDR2 ANQGSEA. CDR3 DNA sequence: TGCAGCGTTTCCTGGCTGGGGGCTAGGTATGGCTACACCTTC. Its protein product is CSVSWLGARYGYTF.